These 3 T cell receptor beta chains came from one sample sequenced in a study of blood T cells in healthy people across ages. Using a J-beta primer mix together with a sample-barcoded 5' primer, a second PCR was run for roughly 7 to 11 cycles. TCRdb ran MiXCR on the 5' RACE reads and lists one entry per CDR3 protein. The table includes about a million distinct CDR3 sequences, about 53% detected once. The source material was blood. These receptors came from a woman aged 60-75 years in good health.

The chain is built from TRBV20-1 and TRBJ1-5; D call uncertain. The CDR3 is made up of 12 amino acids. Germline V CDR1 and CDR2: DFQATT, SNEGSKA (reference sequence). The germline V and J ends were trimmed by 4 bases and 4 bases, with 8 bases remaining between them. The CDR3 is CSAKPLNQPQHF. Here the CDR3 DNA reads TGCAGTGCTAAGCCTTTGAATCAGCCCCAGCATTTT.

This sequence joins TRBV12-3 or TRBV12-4 and TRBJ2-1, with a tentative D call TRBD1 (6 bases). The CDR3 length is 13 residues. Trimming pared 6 bases from V and 5 bases from J, leaving 11 bases between. The CDR3 DNA sequence: TGTGCCAGCAGGGACCGGGACAACAATGAGCAGTTCTTC. It is translated as CASRDRDNNEQFF.

The V gene is TRBV15, the J gene TRBJ1-5; D remains unclear. This CDR3 contains 13 residues. Per germline, CDR1 LNHNV and CDR2 YYDKDF (reference sequence). V lost 0 bases and J 3 bases, leaving 3 bases between the germline ends. CDR3 DNA sequence: TGTGCCACCAGCAGAGATTACAATCAGCCCCAGCATTTT. It is translated as CATSRDYNQPQHF. Together with reference TRBV15 and TRBJ1-5, the CDR3 gives the full variable domain: DAMVIQNPRYQVTQFGKPVTLSCSQTLNHNVMYWYQQKSSQAPKLLFHYYDKDFNNEADTPDNFQSRRPNTSFCFLDIRSPGLGDTAMYLCATSRDYNQPQHFGDGTRLSIL.